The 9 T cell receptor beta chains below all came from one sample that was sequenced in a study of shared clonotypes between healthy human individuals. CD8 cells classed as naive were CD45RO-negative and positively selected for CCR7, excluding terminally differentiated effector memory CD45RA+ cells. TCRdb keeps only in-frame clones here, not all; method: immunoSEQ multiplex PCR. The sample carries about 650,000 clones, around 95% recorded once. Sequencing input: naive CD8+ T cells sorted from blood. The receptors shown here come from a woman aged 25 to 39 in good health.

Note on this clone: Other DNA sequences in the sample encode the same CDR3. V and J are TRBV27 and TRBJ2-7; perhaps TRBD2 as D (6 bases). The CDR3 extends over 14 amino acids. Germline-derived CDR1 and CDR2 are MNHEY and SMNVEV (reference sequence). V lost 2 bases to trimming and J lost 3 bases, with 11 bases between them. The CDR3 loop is CASSLEEGSYEQYF. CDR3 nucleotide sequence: TGTGCCAGCAGTTTAGAGGAGGGGAGCTACGAGCAGTACTTC.

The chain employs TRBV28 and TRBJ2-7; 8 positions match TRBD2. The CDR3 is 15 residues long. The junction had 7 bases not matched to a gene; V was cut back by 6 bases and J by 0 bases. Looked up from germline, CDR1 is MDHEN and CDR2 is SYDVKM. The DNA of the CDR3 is TGTGCCAGCAGCCCCAGCGGGAGCATCTCCTACGAGCAGTACTTC. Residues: CASSPSGSISYEQYF.

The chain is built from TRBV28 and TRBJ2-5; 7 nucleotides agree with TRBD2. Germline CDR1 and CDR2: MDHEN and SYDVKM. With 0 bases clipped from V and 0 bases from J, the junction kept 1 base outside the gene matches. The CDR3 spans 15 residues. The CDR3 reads CASSLWLADQETQYF. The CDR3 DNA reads TGTGCCAGCAGTTTATGGCTAGCGGACCAAGAGACCCAGTACTTC.

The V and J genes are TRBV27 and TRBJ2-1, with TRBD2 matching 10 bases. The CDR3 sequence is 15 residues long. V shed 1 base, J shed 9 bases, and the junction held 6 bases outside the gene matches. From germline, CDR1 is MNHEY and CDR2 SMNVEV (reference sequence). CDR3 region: CASSLLSGRASEQFF. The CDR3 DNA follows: TGTGCCAGCAGTTTATTGAGCGGGAGGGCCTCTGAGCAGTTCTTC.

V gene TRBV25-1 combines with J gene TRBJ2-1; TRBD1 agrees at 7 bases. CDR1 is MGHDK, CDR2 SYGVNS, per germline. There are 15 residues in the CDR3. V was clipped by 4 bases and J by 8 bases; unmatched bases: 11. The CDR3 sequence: CASSATGSWADEQFF. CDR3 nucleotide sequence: TGTGCCAGCAGTGCGACAGGGTCTTGGGCGGATGAGCAGTTCTTC.

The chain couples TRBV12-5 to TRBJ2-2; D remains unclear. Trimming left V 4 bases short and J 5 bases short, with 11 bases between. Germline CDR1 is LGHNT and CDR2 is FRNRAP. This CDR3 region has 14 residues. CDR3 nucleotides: TGTGCTAGTGGTTACTCTATGGGGACCGGGGAGCTGTTTTTT. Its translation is CASGYSMGTGELFF.

The CDR3, as DNA: TGTGCCAGCAGTCCCGGGGCGGCGGGGAACAATGAGCAGTTCTTC. This gives the protein CASSPGAAGNNEQFF. The rearrangement links TRBV6-5 to TRBJ2-1, with D perhaps matching TRBD2 (6 bases). Germline V gene data show CDR1 as MNHEY and CDR2 as SVGAGI. With 5 bases removed from V and 5 bases from J, the gap between germline ends came to 16 bases. The CDR3 loop spans 15 amino acids.

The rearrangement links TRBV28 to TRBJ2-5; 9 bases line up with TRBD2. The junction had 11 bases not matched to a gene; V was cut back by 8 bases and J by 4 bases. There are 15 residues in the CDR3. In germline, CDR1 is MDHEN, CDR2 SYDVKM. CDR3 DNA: TGTGCCAGCCTTAGGGTGCTAGCGGGAAGAGAGACCCAGTACTTC. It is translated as CASLRVLAGRETQYF.

CDR3 coding DNA: TGTGCCAGCAGGAACACTCTGGGGGCGTATGGCTACACCTTC. Its translation is CASRNTLGAYGYTF. The chain combines TRBV5-5 with TRBJ1-2; tentative D call: TRBD1 (6 bases). V was clipped by 5 bases and J by 5 bases, with 16 bases between them. Germline V CDR1 and CDR2: SGHKS, YYEKEE (reference sequence). The CDR3 covers 14 residues.